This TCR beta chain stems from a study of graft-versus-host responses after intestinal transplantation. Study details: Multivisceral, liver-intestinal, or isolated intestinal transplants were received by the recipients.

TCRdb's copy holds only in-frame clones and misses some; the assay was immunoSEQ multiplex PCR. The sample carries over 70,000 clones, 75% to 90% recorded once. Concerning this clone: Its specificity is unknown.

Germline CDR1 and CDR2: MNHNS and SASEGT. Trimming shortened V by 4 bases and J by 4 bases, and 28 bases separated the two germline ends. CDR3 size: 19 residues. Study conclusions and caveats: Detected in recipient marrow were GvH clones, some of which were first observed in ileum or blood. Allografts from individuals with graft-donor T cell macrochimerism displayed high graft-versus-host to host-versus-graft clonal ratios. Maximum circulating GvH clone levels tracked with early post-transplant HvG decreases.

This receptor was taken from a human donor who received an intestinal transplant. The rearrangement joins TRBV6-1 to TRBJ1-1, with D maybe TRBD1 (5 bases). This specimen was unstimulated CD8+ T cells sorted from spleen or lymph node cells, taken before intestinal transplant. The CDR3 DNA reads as TGTGCCAGCAGTGCTAGGGGTTGGTACTGGGGTGACGGAGGCACTGAAGCTTTCTTT. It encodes CASSARGWYWGDGGTEAFF.